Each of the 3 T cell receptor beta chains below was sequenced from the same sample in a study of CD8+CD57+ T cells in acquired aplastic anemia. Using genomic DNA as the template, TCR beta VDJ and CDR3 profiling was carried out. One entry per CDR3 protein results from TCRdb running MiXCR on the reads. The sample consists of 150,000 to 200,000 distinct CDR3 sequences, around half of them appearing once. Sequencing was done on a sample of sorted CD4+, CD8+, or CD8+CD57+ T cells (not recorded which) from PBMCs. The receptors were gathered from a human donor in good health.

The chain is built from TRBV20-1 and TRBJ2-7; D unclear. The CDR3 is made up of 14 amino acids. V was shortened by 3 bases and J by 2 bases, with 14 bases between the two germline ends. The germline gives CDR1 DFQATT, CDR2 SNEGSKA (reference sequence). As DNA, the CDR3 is TGCAGTGCTAGTGCCCCGGACGGAACCTACGAGCAGTACTTC. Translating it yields CSASAPDGTYEQYF.

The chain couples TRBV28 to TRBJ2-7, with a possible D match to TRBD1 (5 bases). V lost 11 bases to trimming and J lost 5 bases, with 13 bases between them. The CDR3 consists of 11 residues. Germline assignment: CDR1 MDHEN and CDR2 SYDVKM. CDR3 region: CAFGAKDEQYF. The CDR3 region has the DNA TGTGCCTTTGGGGCTAAAGACGAGCAGTACTTC.

The CDR3 is CASRPPARGVSLFYGYTF. As DNA, the CDR3 is TGTGCCAGCAGACCACCTGCCCGGGGGGTATCGCTATTCTATGGCTACACCTTC. The V gene is TRBV6-1, the J gene TRBJ1-2; perhaps TRBD1 as D (5 bases). V was shortened by 6 bases and J by 4 bases, with 27 bases between the two germline ends. Per the germline V gene, CDR1 is MNHNS and CDR2 is SASEGT. This CDR3 is 18 amino acids long.